This paragraph covers one T cell receptor (beta chain) sequence. What it binds is not known. The data derive from a study of OX40 agonist ivuxolimab in advanced cancers. Study details: Antecedent anti-PD-1, anti-PD-L1 or anti-CTLA-4 therapy was permissible, with over 35% having received some.

Here immunoSEQ multiplex PCR was the method, and the copy in TCRdb shows in-frame clones only, minus some. This table has some 71,000 clones, 86% appearing once. The V end lost 10 bases, the J end lost 4 bases, and 20 bases lay between the germline ends. Germline CDR1 MNHEY, CDR2 SVGAGI. The CDR3 spans 14 residues. Study results and caveats: Some patients who did not respond also had low normalized T-cell clonal expansion. The antigen specificity of the peripheral T cells (those that were expanded) was not determined.

This specimen consisted of CD4+ or CD8+ T cells sorted from blood, obtained in a trial of the OX40 agonist ivuxolimab. This TCR derives from an adult with an advanced solid tumor such as melanoma, head and neck, liver or kidney cancer. V usage is TRBV6-5 and J usage is TRBJ2-7; D not resolved. In DNA, the CDR3 is TGTGCCACCAAAGAAATGCAGGCCACATACGAGCAGTACTTC. Translating gives CATKEMQATYEQYF.